The 11 T cell receptor beta chains below were found in one sample sequenced in a study of CD8 T cells in Susac syndrome. Roughly 0.45 to 1 ug RNA was reverse transcribed with random hexamers. TCRdb re-analysed the immunoSEQ multiplex PCR reads in MiXCR, keeping a single row per CDR3 protein. This sample has fewer than 300,000 distinct CDR3 sequences, with 70% to 90% found just once. The sequencing sample was made of CD8+ T cells from PBMCs. The source is a human donor with multiple sclerosis.

CDR3 bases: TGTGCCAGCAGTCCCTTCAGGGGGCGCAGCGACACTGAAGCTTTCTTT. Translating gives CASSPFRGRSDTEAFF. This sequence joins TRBV9 and TRBJ1-1; TRBD1 matches at 8 bases. Germline assignment: CDR1 SGDLS and CDR2 YYNGEE. This CDR3 comprises 16 residues. V trimming: 5 bases; J trimming: 3 bases; junction bases outside the gene matches: 12.

V and J are TRBV5-6 and TRBJ1-1, with D maybe TRBD1 (5 bases). The germline V and J ends were trimmed by 4 bases and 0 bases, with 16 bases remaining between them. In germline, CDR1 is SGHDT, CDR2 YYEEEE. The CDR3 sequence is 16 residues long. The CDR3 nucleotides are TGTGCCAGCAGCAAGCAAGGGGAATTCATGAACACTGAAGCTTTCTTT. This gives the protein CASSKQGEFMNTEAFF.

The chain employs TRBV5-5 and TRBJ2-3; 10 bases are a match to TRBD1. After removal of 3 bases from V and 3 bases from J, the junction contained 7 bases not matched to a gene. Germline-derived CDR1 and CDR2 are SGHKS and YYEKEE (reference sequence). CDR3 length: 16 residues. DNA of the CDR3: TGTGCCAGCAGCTCGGGACAGGGGAGGGTAACAGATACGCAGTATTTT. This translates into CASSSGQGRVTDTQYF.

The rearrangement uses TRBV12-3 or TRBV12-4 and TRBJ2-3, with no clear D. The V gene lost 1 base and the J gene lost 5 bases, with 10 bases spanning the gap. This CDR3 spans 14 amino acids. CDR3 DNA sequence: TGTGCCAGCAGTTTAGGTGGACCCCGAGATACGCAGTATTTT. Amino acid sequence: CASSLGGPRDTQYF.

The chain links TRBV11-2 to TRBJ2-7; 10 bases agree with TRBD2. There are 20 residues in the CDR3. The V gene end was trimmed by 0 bases and the J gene end by 2 bases; junction bases not matched to a gene: 16. CDR1 is SGHAT and CDR2 is FQNNGV in the germline V gene. Here the CDR3 reads CASSLDLRELAGAIPYEQYF. The CDR3 DNA sequence: TGTGCCAGCAGCTTAGACCTTCGGGAGCTAGCGGGAGCTATCCCCTACGAGCAGTACTTC. Full variable domain (outside the CDR3, taken from reference TRBV11-2 and TRBJ2-7): EAGVAQSPRYKIIEKRQSVAFWCNPISGHATLYWYQQILGQGPKLLIQFQNNGVVDDSQLPKDRFSAERLKGVDSTLKIQPAKLEDSAVYLCASSLDLRELAGAIPYEQYFGPGTRLTVT.

The chain joins TRBV27 to TRBJ2-2, with TRBD1 matching over 7 bases. V dropped 2 bases and J dropped 6; count of bases not matched to a gene: 3. This CDR3 has 14 residues. Germline-derived CDR1 and CDR2 are MNHEY and SMNVEV (reference sequence). The CDR3, as DNA: TGTGCCAGCAGTTTAAGGGGGCGCCCCGGGGAGCTGTTTTTT. Protein product: CASSLRGRPGELFF.

This chain uses TRBV28 with TRBJ1-3; D may be TRBD1 (5 bases). This CDR3 comprises 15 residues. The V end lost 6 bases, the J end lost 0 bases, and 12 bases lay between the germline ends. The germline CDR1 and CDR2 sequences are MDHEN and SYDVKM. CDR3 in amino acids: CASSPVRASGNTIYF. The CDR3 region has the DNA TGTGCCAGCAGCCCCGTCAGGGCCTCTGGAAACACCATATATTTT.

This clonotype occurred a few times. The chain recombines TRBV13 with TRBJ2-7; D unclear. The length of the CDR3 is 13 residues. The V end lost 5 bases, the J end lost 4 bases, and 12 bases lay between the germline ends. Germline V gene data show CDR1 as PRHDT and CDR2 as FYEKMQ (reference sequence). The DNA for the CDR3 is TGTGCCAGCAGCCCAGCCCTCCTTTACGAGCAGTACTTC. Its translation is CASSPALLYEQYF.

The chain employs TRBV9 and TRBJ2-3; no clear D gene. Germline V lookup: CDR1 SGDLS, CDR2 YYNGEE. The CDR3 covers 12 residues. V dropped 3 bases and J dropped 0 bases, with 2 bases sitting between them. The CDR3 nucleotides are TGTGCCAGCAGCGAGAGCACAGATACGCAGTATTTT. Its protein is CASSESTDTQYF.

The rearrangement uses TRBV9 and TRBJ2-5; TRBD2 matches 7 bases. Germline CDR1 SGDLS, CDR2 YYNGEE. V lost 3 bases to trimming and J lost 6 bases; unmatched junction nucleotides: 8. The CDR3 spans 14 residues. CDR3 sequence: CASSGGSMGKTQYF. The CDR3 nucleotides are TGTGCCAGCAGCGGCGGGAGTATGGGGAAGACCCAGTACTTC.

As for this clonotype: One end of the junction is discordant with germline, which a read error may explain. This chain connects TRBV6-5 to TRBJ1-1; the D is unclear. The CDR3 is made up of 12 amino acids. CDR1 and CDR2 from the germline V gene are MNHEY and SVGAGI. CDR3 nucleotide sequence: TGTACCAGCGTCGGGCGGAACACTGAAGCTTTCTTT. Translating gives CTSVGRNTEAFF.